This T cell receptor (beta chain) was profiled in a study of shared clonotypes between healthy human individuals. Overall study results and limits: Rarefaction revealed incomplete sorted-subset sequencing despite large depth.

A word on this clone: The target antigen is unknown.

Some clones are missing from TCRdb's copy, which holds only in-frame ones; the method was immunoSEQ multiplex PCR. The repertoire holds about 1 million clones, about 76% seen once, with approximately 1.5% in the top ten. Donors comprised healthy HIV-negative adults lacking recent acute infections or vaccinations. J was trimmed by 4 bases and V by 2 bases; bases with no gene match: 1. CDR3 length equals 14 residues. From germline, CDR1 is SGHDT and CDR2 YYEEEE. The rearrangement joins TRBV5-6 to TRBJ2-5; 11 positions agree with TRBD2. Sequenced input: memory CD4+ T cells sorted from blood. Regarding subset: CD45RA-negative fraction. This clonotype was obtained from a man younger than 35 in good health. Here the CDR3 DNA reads TGTGCCAGCAGCTTCCTAGCGGGGGGAGAGACCCAGTACTTC. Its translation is CASSFLAGGETQYF.